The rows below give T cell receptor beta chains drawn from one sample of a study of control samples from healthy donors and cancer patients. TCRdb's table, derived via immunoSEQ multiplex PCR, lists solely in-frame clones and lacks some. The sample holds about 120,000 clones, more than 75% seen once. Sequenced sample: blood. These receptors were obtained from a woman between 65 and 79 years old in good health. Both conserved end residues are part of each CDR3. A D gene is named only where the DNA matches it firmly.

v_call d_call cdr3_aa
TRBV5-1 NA CASSLAEWSAEAFF
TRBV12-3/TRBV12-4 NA CASFRYGYTF
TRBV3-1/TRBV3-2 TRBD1 CASSQGQVSYEQYF
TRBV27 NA CASSERGDSPLHF
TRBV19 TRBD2 CASSGLAGGGTYEQYF
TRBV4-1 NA CASSQAGYTEAFF
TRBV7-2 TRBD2 CASSLVVWTSGGEEQFF
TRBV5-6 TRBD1 CASMGLGGLNQNGPLHF
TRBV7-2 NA CASSPQQDYGYTF
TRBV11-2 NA CASTRRRYGYTF
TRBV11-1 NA CASSLTDSSFGYTF
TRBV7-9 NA CASSLVAAHSYEQYF